The clone carrying this TCR beta chain was seen repeatedly, ten times or more. Its antigen is not known. This sample was included in a study of Graves' ophthalmopathy and Graves' hyperthyroidism. Overall study context: Peripheral blood sampling preceded any treatment and occurred at initial diagnosis. The study, taken as a whole, reports: Blood repertoires reportedly contained most expanded thyroid clonotypes above 0.001 frequency.

Excluded were patients with other autoimmune diseases, uncontrolled infections, pregnancy or lactation. Germline CDR1 SGHVS, CDR2 FNYEAQ. Trimming stripped 5 bases from V and 2 bases from J, with 10 bases between. The CDR3 is made up of 13 amino acids. RNA served as the template for amplifying TCR beta CDR3 regions. Amplification began with first-round RT-PCR using HTBI primers, then second-round multiplex PCR was performed. TCRdb independently ran MiXCR on the multiplex PCR reads; one entry per CDR3 protein. The sample carries hundreds of thousands of distinct CDR3 sequences, around 15% recorded once.

The rearrangement uses TRBV7-6 and TRBJ2-7; a possible D gene is TRBD2 (5 bases). This receptor was obtained from a woman between 25 and 40 years old with Graves' ophthalmopathy. The sequencing sample was made of blood. In DNA form, the CDR3 reads TGTGCCAGCAGCGGGAGTCCCACCTACGAGCAGTACTTC. This sequence encodes CASSGSPTYEQYF.